These 27 T cell receptor beta chains were sequenced from one sample in a study of Graves' ophthalmopathy and Graves' hyperthyroidism. RNA transcripts yielded amplified TCR beta CDR3 regions. An initial RT-PCR round employing HTBI primers preceded a second-round multiplex PCR. TCRdb reanalysed the multiplex PCR reads using MiXCR and keeps one entry per CDR3 protein. The sample has a few hundred thousand distinct CDR3 sequences, roughly 17% seen once; the top ten hold roughly 2.6%. The specimen sequenced was peripheral blood. These receptors came from an adult woman with stable Graves' hyperthyroidism.

This clonotype was counted ten times or more. The chain links TRBV6-2 or TRBV6-3 to TRBJ2-2; 7 nucleotides align to TRBD1. CDR3 size: 16 residues. The V segment lost 0 bases and the J segment 4 bases; nucleotides outside the gene matches: 5. The germline CDR1 and CDR2 sequences are MNHEY and SVGEGT. The CDR3 bases are TGTGCCAGCAGTTACTCGGAGACAGGGTTCACCGGGGAGCTGTTTTTT. Translating it yields CASSYSETGFTGELFF.

This clonotype was found many times. V is TRBV28 and J is TRBJ2-6, with 7 bases lining up with TRBD1. The germline V gene encodes CDR1 MDHEN and CDR2 SYDVKM. The CDR3 has 17 amino acids. The junction had 8 bases not matched to a gene; V was cut back by 6 bases and J by 0 bases. This CDR3 is CASRIGQDFSGANVLTF. The CDR3 DNA follows: TGTGCCAGCAGAATAGGACAGGACTTCTCTGGGGCCAACGTCCTGACTTTC.

About this clonotype: One base away lies a much larger clone, so this may be a sequencing read error. The CDR3 coding sequence is TGTGCCTGGAGTATCTCCCGGACCGAGCCCCAGCATTTT. Translating gives CAWSISRTEPQHF. The rearrangement uses TRBV30 and TRBJ1-5, with unresolved D. The CDR3 consists of 13 residues. Trimming cost V 2 bases and J 8 bases, with 13 bases left between them. Germline loops: CDR1 GTSNPN, CDR2 SVGIG (reference sequence).

There are many counts of this clonotype. CDR3 loop: CAISPHTGELFF. The CDR3 coding sequence is TGTGCCATCAGCCCCCACACCGGGGAGCTGTTTTTT. The chain recombines TRBV10-3 with TRBJ2-2; the D is unclear. The V end lost 6 bases, the J end lost 3 bases, and 5 bases lay between the germline ends. The CDR3 totals 12 residues. Germline V gene data show CDR1 as ENHRY and CDR2 as SYGVKD.

This clonotype was recorded at least ten times. The V call is TRBV7-9, the J call TRBJ2-2; D not certain. There are 14 residues in the CDR3. Trimming left V 0 bases short and J 6 bases short, with 8 bases between. The V gene's germline CDR1 is SEHNR and CDR2 FQNEAQ (reference sequence). In DNA form, the CDR3 reads TGTGCCAGCAGCTTAGCGGAATACGCCGGGGAGCTGTTTTTT. Translated, it gives CASSLAEYAGELFF.

This clonotype was seen at least ten times. The genes are TRBV20-1 and TRBJ1-6; 9 bases align to TRBD1. The CDR3 sequence is 21 residues long. Losses at the gene ends were 5 bases for V and 0 bases for J; bases not matched to a gene: 20. CDR1 DFQATT and CDR2 SNEGSKA come from the germline V gene (reference sequence). CDR3 loop: CSAASPPGTGIGSSYNSPLHF. The CDR3 DNA reads TGCAGTGCTGCCTCTCCTCCCGGGACAGGGATCGGAAGCTCCTATAATTCACCCCTCCACTTT.

In this sample, this clonotype turned up a few times. The gene calls are TRBV19 and TRBJ2-7, with D perhaps given as TRBD1 or TRBD2 (5 bases each). Deletions cut 5 bases from V and 4 bases from J, with 15 bases between. Germline assignment: CDR1 LNHDA and CDR2 SQIVND (reference sequence). The CDR3 length is 14 residues. This CDR3 is CASSPPGRGYEQYF. The DNA of the CDR3 is TGTGCCAGTAGTCCCCCGGGACGGGGATACGAGCAGTACTTC.

This clonotype was recorded at least ten times. This sequence joins TRBV7-2 and TRBJ2-6; D perhaps matches TRBD1 (5 bases). Trimming removed 5 bases from V and 2 bases from J, with 10 bases in between. The CDR3 runs 15 residues. Germline V lookup: CDR1 SGHTA, CDR2 FQGNSA. The CDR3 DNA follows: TGTGCCAGCAGCCCCGACAGAGCTGGGGCCAACGTCCTGACTTTC. This codes for CASSPDRAGANVLTF.

The count of this clonotype is one. This may arise from a read error, as a much more abundant clone is one base away. This chain connects TRBV30 to TRBJ1-2, with D unclear. The CDR3 has 13 amino acids. From germline, CDR1 is GTSNPN and CDR2 SVGIG (reference sequence). The CDR3 region is CAWSAVGFYGYSF. In nucleotides, the CDR3 is TGTGCCTGGAGTGCTGTCGGGTTCTATGGCTACAGCTTC.

This clonotype has ten or more counts. The V gene is TRBV6-2 or TRBV6-3, the J gene TRBJ2-7; TRBD1 aligns across 10 bases. V was clipped by 8 bases and J by 2 bases; unmatched bases: 9. Germline lookup yields CDR1 MNHEY and CDR2 SVGEGT. CDR3 length equals 15 residues. The CDR3: CASLPRTGGTYEQYF. CDR3 coding DNA: TGTGCCAGCTTACCCCGGACAGGGGGGACCTACGAGCAGTACTTC.

This clonotype was recorded many times. V is TRBV24-1 and J is TRBJ1-1; D possibly corresponds to TRBD1 (5 bases). Deletions cut 1 base from V and 1 base from J, with 24 bases between. Germline V CDR1 and CDR2: KGHDR, SFDVKD. The CDR3 sequence is 20 residues long. CDR3 sequence reads: CATSDFGGGRTGRRNTEAFF. For the CDR3, the DNA is TGTGCCACCAGTGATTTTGGGGGAGGGCGGACCGGGCGGAGGAACACTGAAGCTTTCTTT.

In this sample, this clonotype turned up many times. V gene TRBV12-3 or TRBV12-4 combines with J gene TRBJ2-7; D is unclear. The CDR3 loop spans 16 amino acids. Trimming stripped 3 bases from V and 0 bases from J, with 15 bases between. CDR3 coding DNA: TGTGCCAGCAGTTTGGTAGTCACACTGAGCTCCTACGAGCAGTACTTC. As protein: CASSLVVTLSSYEQYF.

The chain combines TRBV13 with TRBJ2-5, with 9 bases lining up with TRBD2. The junction had 6 bases not matched to a gene; V was cut back by 5 bases and J by 2 bases. The CDR3 sequence is 15 residues long. Germline CDR1 and CDR2: PRHDT and FYEKMQ (reference sequence). This chain's CDR3 is CASSISGRFQETQYF. The DNA of the CDR3 is TGTGCCAGCAGCATCAGCGGGAGGTTTCAAGAGACCCAGTACTTC.

This clonotype was detected many times. The V gene is TRBV12-3 or TRBV12-4, the J gene TRBJ1-2; D is perhaps TRBD1 (5 bases). The CDR3 runs to 17 residues. V was trimmed by 5 bases and J by 1 base, leaving 20 bases between them. The CDR3 region has the DNA TGTGCCAGCAGTCCCGGGGACGGTAAATGGAGTAACTATGGCTACACCTTC. Translated, it gives CASSPGDGKWSNYGYTF.

The chain has TRBV11-2 and TRBJ2-2, with a weak D call TRBD2 (6 bases). V gave up 5 bases and J gave up 4 bases, with 17 bases separating them. The CDR3 contains 16 residues. Germline lookup yields CDR1 SGHAT and CDR2 FQNNGV. This CDR3 reads CASSPWRDPGTGELFF. DNA of the CDR3: TGTGCCAGCAGCCCATGGCGGGACCCGGGCACCGGGGAGCTGTTTTTT.

This clonotype occurred many times. The chain recombines TRBV7-9 with TRBJ2-7; D may be TRBD2 (6 bases). Germline V gene lookup returns CDR1 SEHNR and CDR2 FQNEAQ (reference sequence). The CDR3 loop spans 15 amino acids. Trimming shortened V by 4 bases and J by 3 bases, and 16 bases separated the two germline ends. CDR3 DNA sequence: TGTGCCAGCAGCTCTTCCCGGGACTTTCACTACGAGCAGTACTTC. The encoded protein is CASSSSRDFHYEQYF.

The chain employs TRBV28 and TRBJ1-2, with a possible D match to TRBD1 (6 bases). In germline, CDR1 is MDHEN, CDR2 SYDVKM. The CDR3 consists of 15 residues. The V end lost 2 bases, the J end lost 2 bases, and 12 bases lay between the germline ends. The CDR3 region is CASSLVVGGNYGYTF. As DNA, the CDR3 is TGTGCCAGCAGTTTAGTGGTAGGGGGGAACTATGGCTACACCTTC.

In this sample, this clonotype turned up many times. The chain is built from TRBV7-9 and TRBJ1-6; D is undetermined. CDR1 SEHNR and CDR2 FQNEAQ come from the germline V gene (reference sequence). CDR3 length equals 14 residues. The V end lost 1 base, the J end lost 8 bases, and 9 bases lay between the germline ends. CDR3 amino acids: CASSLGEGYSPLHF. CDR3 DNA sequence: TGTGCCAGCAGCTTAGGGGAAGGATATTCACCCCTCCACTTT.

This chain links TRBV6-1 with TRBJ1-5; D is ambiguous. The CDR3 spans 13 residues. Trimming left V 5 bases short and J 12 bases short, with 17 bases between. CDR1 and CDR2 (germline): MNHNS, SASEGT. This CDR3 is CASSPGPTEHQHF. The CDR3 DNA reads TGTGCCAGCAGTCCCGGACCCACCGAACACCAGCATTTT.

The table lists this clonotype with a count of one. V is TRBV27 and J is TRBJ2-5; no definite D call. Per the germline V gene, CDR1 is MNHEY and CDR2 is SMNVEV (reference sequence). The CDR3 totals 13 residues. Trimming left V 1 base short and J 0 bases short, with 3 bases between. CDR3: CASSLYDQETQYF. CDR3 nucleotide sequence: TGTGCCAGCAGTTTATACGACCAAGAGACCCAGTACTTC.

Worth noting for this clonotype: The CDR3 end shows no conserved phenylalanine or tryptophan, and so a read error is likely. This chain uses TRBV12-3 or TRBV12-4 with TRBJ2-5, with D unresolved. The CDR3 has 14 amino acids. CDR3 in amino acids: CASSLEGLFETQYL. CDR3 nucleotide sequence: TGTGCCAGCAGTTTAGAAGGCTTGTTCGAGACGCAGTACCTC.

Many counts were recorded for this clonotype. The chain has TRBV28 and TRBJ1-2; no firm D call. The CDR3 spans 11 residues. V dropped 0 bases and J dropped 10 bases, with 6 bases sitting between them. Germline V gene sequence: CDR1 MDHEN, CDR2 SYDVKM. The CDR3: CASSLWPDYTF. The CDR3 DNA reads TGTGCCAGCAGTTTATGGCCAGACTACACCTTC.

This clonotype was detected ten times or more. The V and J genes are TRBV7-8 and TRBJ2-7; D perhaps matches TRBD2 (5 bases). Germline CDR1 is SGHVS and CDR2 is FQNEAQ. The CDR3 extends over 12 amino acids. Trimming removed 1 base at V and 6 bases at J, with 7 bases between. The CDR3 DNA sequence: TGTGCCAGCAGCTTAGAACTAGGCGAGCAGTACTTC. Protein product: CASSLELGEQYF.

This clonotype has at least ten counts. This sequence joins TRBV5-1 and TRBJ1-5; no clear D gene. V was pared by 0 bases and J by 4 bases, with 11 bases between. The CDR3 contains 15 residues. Germline V gives CDR1 SGHRS, CDR2 YFSETQ. CDR3 amino acids: CASSLEGRMNQPQHF. The CDR3 DNA reads as TGCGCCAGCAGCTTGGAAGGGCGAATGAATCAGCCCCAGCATTTT.

This clonotype was seen at least ten times. V and J are TRBV6-5 and TRBJ2-7; 7 bases are a match to TRBD1. The CDR3 totals 15 residues. J gave up 6 bases and V 2 bases, and 10 bases lay outside the gene matches. Germline V gives CDR1 MNHEY, CDR2 SVGAGI. The DNA for the CDR3 is TGTGCCAGCAGTTACACGTCGATGAGGGGGCCCGAGCAGTACTTC. It encodes CASSYTSMRGPEQYF.

This clonotype has ten or more counts. The chain couples TRBV7-9 to TRBJ2-5; D could derive from TRBD1 or TRBD2 (6 bases each). CDR3 length: 14 residues. V shed 7 bases and J shed 5 bases, with 17 bases lying between them. The germline V gene has CDR1 SEHNR and CDR2 FQNEAQ (reference sequence). CDR3 loop: CASNLDGGSETQYF. DNA of the CDR3: TGTGCCAGCAACCTGGACGGGGGCTCGGAGACCCAGTACTTC.

This clonotype was counted at least ten times. This chain uses TRBV20-1 with TRBJ2-4; D gene uncertain. Looked up from germline, CDR1 is DFQATT and CDR2 is SNEGSKA (reference sequence). V was clipped by 6 bases and J by 6 bases, with 15 bases between them. The CDR3 spans 13 residues. The CDR3 here is CSAKTPNANIQYF. The CDR3 DNA follows: TGCAGTGCAAAAACTCCTAACGCAAACATTCAGTACTTC.